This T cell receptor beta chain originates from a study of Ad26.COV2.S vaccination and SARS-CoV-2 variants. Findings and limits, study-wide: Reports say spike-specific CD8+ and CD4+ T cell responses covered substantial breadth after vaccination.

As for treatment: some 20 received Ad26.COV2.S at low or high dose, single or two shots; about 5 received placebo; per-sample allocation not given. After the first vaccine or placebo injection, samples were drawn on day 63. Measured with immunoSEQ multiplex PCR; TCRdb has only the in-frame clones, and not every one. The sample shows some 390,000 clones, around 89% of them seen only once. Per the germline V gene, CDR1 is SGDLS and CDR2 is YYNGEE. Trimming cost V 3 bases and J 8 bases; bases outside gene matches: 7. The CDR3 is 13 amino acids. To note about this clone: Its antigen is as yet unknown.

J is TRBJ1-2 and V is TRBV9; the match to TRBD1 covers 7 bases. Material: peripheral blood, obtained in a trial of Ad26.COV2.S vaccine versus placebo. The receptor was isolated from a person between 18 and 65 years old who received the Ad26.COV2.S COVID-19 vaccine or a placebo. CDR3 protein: CASSGDRAGGYTF. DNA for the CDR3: TGTGCCAGCAGCGGCGACAGGGCGGGAGGCTACACCTTC.